A selection of T cell receptor beta chains follows, all from one sample in a study of CD8 T cells in ankylosing spondylitis. TCRdb processed the 5' RACE reads anew with MiXCR; each CDR3 protein has one entry. The sample yields about 330,000 distinct CDR3 sequences, approximately 8% seen once. Material for sequencing was blood, either unsorted or a sorted T cell fraction (not recorded which). The receptors come from a male donor with ankylosing spondylitis. Each CDR3 is given without its conserved first and last residue.

V	J	CDR3
TRBV4-1	TRBJ2-7	ASSQDPGSGSYEQY
TRBV4-3	TRBJ2-7	ASSQDFGGATVTYEQY
TRBV12-3/TRBV12-4	TRBJ2-1	ASSFSGSGYNEQF
TRBV6-1	TRBJ2-5	ASRQTGPQETQY
TRBV5-1	TRBJ2-1	ASTLGQAYNEQF
TRBV4-1	TRBJ2-5	ASSRGQGSWQETQY
TRBV12-3/TRBV12-4	TRBJ2-7	ASSLAGSSGQY
TRBV19	TRBJ1-3	ASSTGQRGFSGNTIY
TRBV18	TRBJ2-3	ASSPGLADRPTDTQY
TRBV5-5	TRBJ1-5	ASSPDTVQPQH
TRBV4-1	TRBJ2-1	ASSQAGLAGARGKNEQF
TRBV9	TRBJ1-1	ASSEYPPGPPEAF
TRBV4-3	TRBJ2-1	ASSFKVRESYNEQF
TRBV29-1	TRBJ2-3	SVVVEVRTDTQY
TRBV4-2	TRBJ2-7	ASSQVVGDLAYEQY
TRBV2	TRBJ2-3	ASRATSGSTDTQY
TRBV7-2	TRBJ2-7	ASSLDFHEQY
TRBV7-2	TRBJ2-3	ASNMRGTDTQY
TRBV2	TRBJ2-7	ASTGTSGAYEQY
TRBV4-1	TRBJ2-7	ASSTAGFSYEQY
TRBV11-3	TRBJ2-1	ASSSGPPEGNEQF
TRBV7-9	TRBJ2-7	ASSLGGTEYEQY
TRBV20-1	TRBJ2-7	SAPQRGSYEQY
TRBV2	TRBJ2-3	ASTSVGDTQY
TRBV6-2/TRBV6-3	TRBJ2-1	ASSPTLLSSYNEQF
TRBV20-1	TRBJ2-7	SARDPGQLRDEQY
TRBV20-1	TRBJ2-2	SASPPKGTGELF
TRBV9	TRBJ1-1	ASSVAEGGGVNTEAF
TRBV29-1	TRBJ2-1	SVIKFTGDSYNEQF
TRBV4-3	TRBJ2-7	ASSRNLAGVSYEQY
TRBV5-1	TRBJ2-1	ASRPSSYNEQF
TRBV9	TRBJ1-2	ASSFSEGPYYGYT
TRBV20-1	TRBJ2-1	SATSIAGGPRNEQF
TRBV18	TRBJ2-1	ASSSLLENEQF
TRBV20-1	TRBJ1-5	SASGLRLVNQPQH
TRBV28	TRBJ1-5	ASSFTGGSDQPQH
TRBV11-3	TRBJ2-1	ASSLVALVGTSGLASYNEQF
TRBV5-6	TRBJ2-5	ASSWGQGQETQY
TRBV14	TRBJ2-7	ASSQVAGVGEQY
TRBV20-1	TRBJ2-1	SADTGVSFYNEQF
TRBV29-1	TRBJ2-1	SVEDKRAHRGGNEQF
TRBV19	TRBJ2-7	ASSVHNEQY
TRBV29-1	TRBJ1-5	SVVAGGNQPQH
TRBV15	TRBJ1-1	ATSRVAGNTEAF
TRBV5-1	TRBJ2-5	ASSLGWIETQY
TRBV7-9	TRBJ2-1	ASSQLAGDGGF
TRBV5-1	TRBJ1-2	ASSAEDGYT
TRBV9	TRBJ2-1	ASSARPRVNEQF
TRBV15	TRBJ1-3	ATSRGVPRSGNTIY
TRBV11-1	TRBJ2-1	ASSLSTGMGLADRNEQF
TRBV30	TRBJ2-1	AWSRGAVGYNEQF
TRBV7-3	TRBJ2-4	ASSQRLAGNIQY
TRBV5-1	TRBJ2-2	ASSLSDINTGELF
TRBV11-2	TRBJ2-1	ASSLIRAGNEQF
TRBV5-1	TRBJ2-7	ASSWTASNEQY